Listed below are T cell receptor beta chains from one sample, sequenced in a study of blood T cell repertoires in COVID-19. Libraries were prepared by immunoSEQ multiplex PCR; TCRdb keeps only in-frame clonotypes and omits some of them. Here the sample spans some 140,000 clones, around 85% being singletons. The sample consisted of peripheral blood. Receptors originate from a human donor in a cohort sampled during active COVID-19. The CDR3 runs from the conserved cysteine through the conserved F or W. A D gene is named only where the DNA matches it firmly. Clone size, where shown, is once, few, many, or a class for clones that have expanded.

>few|TRBV11-1|TRBJ2-5|-
CASSFALGGMETQYF
TGTGCCAGCAGCTTTGCTCTTGGGGGGATGGAGACCCAGTACTTC
>few|TRBV12-5|TRBJ1-5|-
CASGLLDQPQHF
TGTGCTAGTGGTTTACTGGATCAGCCCCAGCATTTT
>-|TRBV25-1|TRBJ1-1|-
CASSGPLRAFF
TGTGCCAGCAGTGGACCTTTGAGGGCTTTCTTT
>-|TRBV3-1/TRBV3-2|TRBJ2-1|-
CASSHGDGEQFF
TGTGCCAGCAGCCATGGAGACGGTGAGCAGTTCTTC
>once|TRBV19|TRBJ2-1|TRBD2
CASRPRPGLGGEQFF
TGTGCCAGTAGACCCCGACCGGGACTAGGCGGTGAGCAGTTCTTC
>-|TRBV2|TRBJ1-3|TRBD1
CARERGLVSGNTIYF
TGTGCCAGAGAGAGGGGGCTGGTCTCTGGAAACACCATATATTTT
>-|TRBV4-3|TRBJ2-3|-
CASSQETGGTDTQYF
TGCGCCAGCAGCCAAGAGACCGGGGGCACAGATACGCAGTATTTT
>-|TRBV7-8|TRBJ2-4|TRBD2
CASSAATSGGVAKNIQYF
TGTGCCAGCAGCGCCGCCACTAGCGGGGGGGTAGCCAAAAACATTCAGTACTTC
>-|TRBV5-1|TRBJ2-2|TRBD2
CASSRLAANTGELFF
TGCGCCAGCAGCCGTCTAGCGGCGAACACCGGGGAGCTGTTTTTT
>-|TRBV19|TRBJ1-4|-
CASSRRHPPRPSEKLFF
TGTGCCAGTAGTCGCCGCCACCCCCCCCGTCCGAGTGAAAAACTGTTTTTT
>once|TRBV7-3|TRBJ2-1|TRBD2
CASAGGLAKGNEQFF
TGTGCCAGCGCGGGGGGACTAGCAAAGGGCAATGAGCAGTTCTTC
>-|TRBV19|TRBJ2-5|TRBD1
CASSTDTGVETQYF
TGTGCCAGTAGTACCGATACAGGGGTGGAGACCCAGTACTTC
>-|TRBV7-2|TRBJ1-2|-
CASSYAGNYGYTF
TGTGCCAGCAGCTACGCCGGTAACTATGGCTACACCTTC
>-|TRBV7-3|TRBJ2-2|-
CASSLRDDGGIGELFF
TGTGCCAGCAGCTTAAGGGACGACGGGGGTATCGGGGAGCTGTTTTTT
>-|TRBV7-6|TRBJ1-1|-
CASSLAEWGVTEAFF
TGTGCCAGCAGCTTAGCGGAGTGGGGAGTCACTGAAGCTTTCTTT
>-|TRBV2|TRBJ1-3|-
CASSPGGNRNTIYF
TGTGCCAGCAGCCCCGGGGGTAATAGAAACACCATATATTTT
>-|TRBV5-1|TRBJ2-5|TRBD2
CASSLAPAGVETQYF
TGCGCCAGCAGCTTGGCCCCAGCGGGGGTAGAGACCCAGTACTTC
>-|TRBV4-3|TRBJ1-5|-
CASSQGISNQPQHF
TGCGCCAGCAGCCAAGGTATAAGCAATCAGCCCCAGCATTTT
>few|TRBV19|TRBJ1-6|-
CASTAQGSPLHF
TGTGCCAGTACCGCCCAGGGATCACCCCTCCACTTT
>-|TRBV7-2|TRBJ1-5|-
CASSLDSGGNQPQHF
TGTGCCAGCAGCTTAGATTCGGGGGGCAATCAGCCCCAGCATTTT
>-|TRBV27|TRBJ2-3|-
CASSQQGASRATQYF
TGTGCCAGCAGTCAACAGGGTGCTAGTCGAGCTACGCAGTATTTT
>-|TRBV4-3|TRBJ2-3|TRBD2
CASSQALAGGTDTQYF
TGCGCCAGCAGCCAAGCTCTAGCGGGGGGCACAGATACGCAGTATTTT
>-|TRBV19|TRBJ1-3|-
CASSYGGVPLANTIYF
TGTGCCAGTTCCTATGGAGGGGTCCCTTTGGCGAACACCATATATTTT
>few|TRBV7-2|TRBJ1-2|-
CASSIQRRTTNYGYTF
TGTGCCAGCAGCATCCAACGACGGACTACTAACTATGGCTACACCTTC
>-|TRBV7-2|TRBJ1-6|TRBD1
CASSLALGTGPQNSPLHF
TGTGCCAGCAGCTTAGCGTTAGGGACAGGCCCCCAAAATTCACCCCTCCACTTT
>-|TRBV12-5|TRBJ1-5|TRBD1
CASGRDSRQPQHF
TGTGCTAGTGGCCGGGACAGTCGTCAGCCCCAGCATTTT
>-|TRBV18|TRBJ1-2|-
CASSPLMGRVGGVGYTF
TGTGCCAGCTCACCCCTTATGGGAAGAGTGGGGGGAGTTGGCTACACCTTC
>-|TRBV4-3|TRBJ1-3|-
CASSQDILAGEPGNTIYF
TGCGCCAGCAGCCAAGATATTTTGGCAGGGGAACCCGGAAACACCATATATTTT
>-|TRBV7-9|TRBJ2-2|TRBD2
CASSSQLPSGGSGELFF
TGTGCCAGCAGCTCTCAACTCCCTAGCGGGGGGTCCGGGGAGCTGTTTTTT
>-|TRBV4-3|TRBJ2-1|-
CASSQELVAETGSYNEQFF
TGCGCCAGCAGCCAAGAATTGGTAGCGGAGACGGGCTCCTACAATGAGCAGTTCTTC
>-|TRBV6-6|TRBJ2-1|TRBD2
CASGSGLAGVNEQFF
TGTGCCAGCGGATCAGGGCTAGCGGGAGTAAATGAGCAGTTCTTC
>-|TRBV19|TRBJ1-5|TRBD1
CASSIDYRGSSNQPQHF
TGTGCCAGTAGTATAGATTACAGGGGGTCGAGCAATCAGCCCCAGCATTTT
>-|TRBV18|TRBJ2-1|-
CASSPVEGEGTYEQFF
TGTGCCAGCTCACCGGTTGAGGGGGAGGGAACGTATGAGCAGTTCTTC
>-|TRBV7-2|TRBJ2-3|TRBD2
CASSLDRREGRITQYF
TGTGCCAGCAGCTTAGATCGGCGGGAGGGCCGTATCACGCAGTATTTT
>-|TRBV2|TRBJ2-2|TRBD1
CASSEQGANTGELFF
TGTGCCAGCAGTGAGCAGGGGGCGAACACCGGGGAGCTGTTTTTT
>-|TRBV3-1/TRBV3-2|TRBJ2-7|-
CASSPGVSPLREQYF
TGTGCCAGCAGCCCAGGGGTATCCCCGTTGAGGGAGCAGTACTTC
>-|TRBV27|TRBJ2-5|-
CASSLIPAGYQETQYF
TGTGCCAGCAGTTTAATCCCCGCAGGGTACCAAGAGACCCAGTACTTC
>-|TRBV7-2|TRBJ2-1|-
CASTVLGDTTYNEQFF
TGTGCCAGCACCGTGTTGGGGGACACCACCTACAATGAGCAGTTCTTC
>-|TRBV9|TRBJ1-2|TRBD1
CASSVAQDRGLEGYTF
TGTGCCAGCAGCGTAGCTCAGGACAGGGGTCTGGAAGGCTACACCTTC
>-|TRBV13|TRBJ2-7|TRBD2
CASSPKAGYEQYF
TGTGCCAGCAGCCCCAAAGCGGGGTACGAGCAGTACTTC
>-|TRBV3-1/TRBV3-2|TRBJ2-3|TRBD2
CASSQFVGLAGGTDTQYF
TGTGCCAGCAGCCAATTCGTAGGCCTAGCGGGAGGGACAGATACGCAGTATTTT
>-|TRBV20-1|TRBJ2-5|-
CSASQSSGTQYF
TGCAGTGCTAGTCAAAGCTCTGGGACCCAGTACTTC
>-|TRBV4-1|TRBJ1-2|-
CASSQGGGGASSLYGYTF
TGCGCCAGCAGCCAAGGTGGGGGGGGCGCTTCCTCGCTCTATGGCTACACCTTC
>-|TRBV6-1|TRBJ1-3|-
CASSEGGQGGNTIYF
TGTGCCAGCAGTGAAGGTGGGCAGGGCGGAAACACCATATATTTT
>-|TRBV29-1|TRBJ1-1|-
CSVVRGNTEAFF
TGCAGCGTTGTAAGGGGGAACACTGAAGCTTTCTTT
>-|TRBV12-3/TRBV12-4|TRBJ2-5|TRBD2
CAVGRGEETQYF
TGTGCCGTTGGGCGGGGGGAAGAGACCCAGTACTTC
>once|TRBV23-1|TRBJ1-1|-
CAPAGGDCEAFF
TGCGCCCCGGCGGGGGGGGACTGTGAAGCTTTCTTT
>once|TRBV13|TRBJ2-4|-
CASSSRERNIQYF
TGTGCCAGCAGCAGCAGGGAAAGAAACATTCAGTACTTC
>-|TRBV5-1|TRBJ2-2|-
CASSRLENTGELFF
TGCGCCAGCAGTCGGCTAGAGAACACCGGGGAGCTGTTTTTT
>-|TRBV19|TRBJ2-1|-
CASSITSSYNEQFF
TGTGCCAGTAGTATCACTAGCTCCTACAATGAGCAGTTCTTC
>-|TRBV11-2|TRBJ1-2|-
CASSYPTAEGYTF
TGTGCCAGCAGCTACCCAACGGCGGAGGGCTACACCTTC
>-|TRBV5-1|TRBJ2-1|TRBD2
CASYPSGTNNEQFF
TGCGCCAGCTATCCTAGCGGGACAAACAATGAGCAGTTCTTC
>-|TRBV5-6|TRBJ1-3|-
CASSSDRRNTIYF
TGTGCCAGCAGCTCCGACAGGAGAAACACCATATATTTT
>-|TRBV30|TRBJ1-3|-
CAWSVYGQILTGNTIYF
TGTGCCTGGAGTGTATATGGACAAATTTTGACTGGAAACACCATATATTTT
>few|TRBV19|TRBJ1-2|-
CASLDGGAQNSRYGYTF
TGTGCCAGCTTAGATGGAGGGGCGCAAAACTCCCGCTATGGCTACACCTTC
>-|TRBV7-7|TRBJ2-5|TRBD1
CASSPGTGVETQYF
TGTGCCAGCAGCCCCGGGACAGGGGTAGAGACCCAGTACTTC
>-|TRBV7-2|TRBJ2-7|-
CASSPSASSYEQYF
TGTGCCAGCAGCCCTAGCGCCAGCTCCTACGAGCAGTACTTC
>-|TRBV7-2|TRBJ1-5|TRBD1
CASSLLTGGGQPQHF
TGTGCCAGCAGCTTGTTGACAGGGGGAGGTCAGCCCCAGCATTTT
>-|TRBV7-2|TRBJ2-1|TRBD2
CASSPHTSGSNNEQFF
TGTGCCAGCAGCCCTCACACTAGCGGGAGCAACAATGAGCAGTTCTTC